The 18 T cell receptor beta chains below come from one sample, sequenced in a study of cytomegalovirus exposure and HLA in healthy donors. PCR used 60 Vbeta primers and 13 Jbeta primers. The data were produced by immunoSEQ multiplex PCR, yet TCRdb's version contains in-frame clones alone and is incomplete. This sample yields some 150,000 clones, of which 76% are seen a single time; under 2% belongs to the top ten. The sequencing input was PBMCs. These receptor sequences come from a female donor in good health and CMV-seropositive.

The gene calls are TRBV6-1 and TRBJ1-5, with D tentatively TRBD1 (5 bases). Germline V CDR1 and CDR2: MNHNS, SASEGT. Trimming took off 4 bases at V and 7 bases at J, with 17 bases between the two ends. This CDR3 has 15 residues. The CDR3 here is CASSVGSPGRQPQHF. DNA for the CDR3: TGTGCCAGCAGTGTGGGTTCCCCAGGGAGGCAGCCCCAGCATTTT.

This clone came up once. In DNA form, the CDR3 reads TGTGCCAGCAGCGCAGGGACATCTAGCACAGATACGCAGTATTTT. As protein: CASSAGTSSTDTQYF. This chain links TRBV9 with TRBJ2-3, with D maybe TRBD1 (6 bases). Germline V lookup: CDR1 SGDLS, CDR2 YYNGEE. This CDR3 is built from 15 residues. V was pared by 3 bases and J by 0 bases, with 11 bases between.

V gene TRBV30 combines with J gene TRBJ2-7; no clear D. Per the germline V gene, CDR1 is GTSNPN and CDR2 is SVGIG (reference sequence). This CDR3 spans 13 amino acids. V was pared by 2 bases and J by 6 bases, with 14 bases between. The CDR3 coding sequence is TGTGCCTGGAGTCCTGATTTAAGAGGCGAGCAGTACTTC. Translated: CAWSPDLRGEQYF.

This clone was detected only a few times. The J gene is TRBJ2-2, the V gene TRBV11-2; 13 positions match TRBD2. This CDR3 comprises 18 residues. The J segment lost 1 base and the V segment lost 4 bases, leaving 6 bases of the junction unmatched. Per germline, CDR1 SGHAT and CDR2 FQNNGV. CDR3 coding DNA: TGTGCCAGCAGCTCCCGACTAGCGGGAGGTAGGAACACCGGGGAGCTGTTTTTT. This encodes CASSSRLAGGRNTGELFF.

This clone showed up just once. The rearrangement links TRBV4-2 to TRBJ1-4; TRBD1 agrees at 9 bases. CDR1 is LGHNA, CDR2 YNFKEQ, per germline. Trimming cost V 1 base and J 6 bases; bases outside gene matches: 3. This CDR3 comprises 15 residues. The CDR3 spells CASSQAGQGHEKLFF. As DNA, the CDR3 is TGTGCCAGCAGCCAAGCGGGACAGGGCCATGAAAAACTGTTTTTT.

This sequence joins TRBV6-1 and TRBJ2-3; tentative D call: TRBD1 (7 bases). CDR3 length equals 15 residues. V was clipped by 6 bases and J by 2 bases, with 15 bases between them. Germline V gene data show CDR1 as MNHNS and CDR2 as SASEGT. The CDR3 nucleotides are TGTGCCAGCAGGGAGGAGGGGGCGATCACAGATACGCAGTATTTT. Translation gives CASREEGAITDTQYF.

This chain uses TRBV6-5 with TRBJ1-5; the D gene is possibly TRBD1 (6 bases). Germline loops: CDR1 MNHEY, CDR2 SVGAGI. Trimming shortened V by 4 bases and J by 7 bases, and 11 bases separated the two germline ends. The CDR3 has 13 residues. This CDR3 is CASSSGTWQPQHF. For the CDR3, the DNA is TGTGCCAGCAGTTCCGGGACATGGCAGCCCCAGCATTTT.

About this clone itself: Relative to the germline gene, one junction end is altered; a read error may explain this. The CDR3 sequence is CSVPQGPWAGYPF. The CDR3 DNA reads as TGCAGCGTTCCCCAAGGCCCCTGGGCTGGCTACCCCTTC. The rearrangement uses TRBV29-1 and TRBJ1-2; no firm D call. The CDR3 totals 13 residues. CDR1 and CDR2 from the germline V gene are SQVTM and ANQGSEA.

The chain carries TRBV6-1 and TRBJ2-5, with 8 bases fitting TRBD1. This CDR3 spans 16 amino acids. The V segment lost 2 bases and the J segment 4 bases; nucleotides outside the gene matches: 9. Germline loops: CDR1 MNHNS, CDR2 SASEGT. The CDR3 DNA sequence: TGTGCCAGCAGTGAATGGACAGGGACGTCATCAGAGACCCAGTACTTC. This translates into CASSEWTGTSSETQYF.

Concerning this clone: The conserved closing phenylalanine or tryptophan is absent in this CDR3, likely reflecting a read error. CDR3 sequence: CASSPIDSAMNTEAFL. CDR3 in DNA: TGTGCCAGCTCACCAATAGACAGTGCTATGAACACTGAAGCTTTCCTT. The chain has TRBV18 and TRBJ1-1; possible D gene TRBD1, 5 bases. Trimming took 2 bases from V and 0 from J, leaving 13 bases between them. The CDR3 has 16 amino acids. The germline CDR1 and CDR2 sequences are KGHSH and LQKENI.

The table lists this clone with a few counts. The CDR3 loop reads CASSFQPGLGGANVLTF. CDR3 DNA: TGTGCCAGCAGCTTTCAACCTGGACTAGGTGGGGCCAACGTCCTGACTTTC. J is TRBJ2-6 and V is TRBV7-2, with 7 nucleotides matching TRBD2. Germline CDR1 SGHTA, CDR2 FQGNSA. V lost 3 bases and J lost 3; bases outside the gene matches: 8. The CDR3 is 17 amino acids.

V gene TRBV7-9 combines with J gene TRBJ1-1; D gene uncertain. CDR1 is SEHNR and CDR2 is FQNEAQ in the germline V gene (reference sequence). The CDR3 sequence is 14 residues long. Between the trimmed V and J ends, which lost 1 base and 1 base, there was a span of 7 bases. Written as DNA, the CDR3 is TGTGCCAGCAGCTTAGACTTCCAGAACACTGAAGCTTTCTTT. Translated, it gives CASSLDFQNTEAFF.

The J gene is TRBJ2-3, the V gene TRBV7-9, with 8 bases that match TRBD1. The ends lost 4 bases at V and 6 bases at J; junction bases unmatched: 12. The germline gives CDR1 SEHNR, CDR2 FQNEAQ (reference sequence). This CDR3 comprises 16 residues. CDR3 nucleotides: TGTGCCAGCAGCTCTAGGACAGGGCCCGTGGGGGATACGCAGTATTTT. It translates to CASSSRTGPVGDTQYF.

This clone was seen only once. The chain couples TRBV2 to TRBJ2-7, with 8 bases identical to TRBD2. This CDR3 contains 17 residues. Germline loops: CDR1 SNHLY, CDR2 FYNNEI. Unmatched junction bases numbered 13, after V lost 4 bases and J lost 2 bases. The CDR3 nucleotides read TGTGCCAGCAGTGGCGGCCTAGCGGGCAACAACCCCTACGAGCAGTACTTC. This translates into CASSGGLAGNNPYEQYF.

The V and J genes are TRBV10-3 and TRBJ1-6; perhaps TRBD1 as D (5 bases). V was pared by 3 bases and J by 10 bases, with 10 bases between. Per germline, CDR1 ENHRY and CDR2 SYGVKD. CDR3 length: 13 residues. DNA for the CDR3: TGTGCCATCAGTGACAGGGAAAACTCACCCCTCCACTTT. It codes for CAISDRENSPLHF.

The chain has TRBV2 and TRBJ2-7; TRBD2 is a possible D gene (5 bases). Trimming left V 3 bases short and J 0 bases short, with 9 bases between. Germline CDR1 and CDR2: SNHLY and FYNNEI. The CDR3 extends over 14 amino acids. The CDR3 DNA sequence: TGTGCCAGCAGTGAGTATGGGAGCTCCTACGAGCAGTACTTC. It encodes CASSEYGSSYEQYF.

The CDR3 is CASEREDYNEQFF. Written as DNA, the CDR3 is TGTGCCAGCGAGCGGGAGGACTACAATGAGCAGTTCTTC. The chain employs TRBV2 and TRBJ2-1; the match to TRBD2 covers 9 bases. V lost 8 bases and J lost 3; bases outside the gene matches: 2. This CDR3 spans 13 amino acids. In germline, CDR1 is SNHLY, CDR2 FYNNEI.

The rearrangement links TRBV6-5 to TRBJ1-2; D is possibly TRBD1 (6 bases). CDR3 length equals 13 residues. The germline gives CDR1 MNHEY, CDR2 SVGAGI. V lost 2 bases to trimming and J lost 8 bases, with 12 bases between them. In DNA form, the CDR3 reads TGTGCCAGCAGTTACGGGCAGGGGAGAGGCTACACCTTC. It encodes CASSYGQGRGYTF.